Presented here are 13 T cell receptor beta chains from one specimen sequenced in a study of shared clonotypes between healthy human individuals (TCRdb year 2020). Receptor libraries were prepared by the immunoSEQ multiplex PCR assay. Held by TCRdb, this immuneACCESS table contains in-frame sequences only and omits some clones. Under half of the omission traces to an unresolved V gene where checked; the cause of the rest is unknown. Present in this sample are some 2,400,000 clones, nearly 97% of which were seen just once. The ten most abundant clones make up around 0.13% of the sample. The material sequenced was naive CD4+ T cells sorted from blood. The cell subset or site tag for this specimen amounts to: CD45RA+ positively selected. The receptors come from a man between 18 and 35 years old in good health.

To note about this clone: The identical CDR3 is also encoded by other nucleotide sequences in the sample. The rearrangement joins TRBV19 to TRBJ2-7, with 8 bases that match TRBD1. V lost 1 base and J lost 1; bases outside the gene matches: 0. Per the germline V gene, CDR1 is LNHDA and CDR2 is SQIVND (reference sequence). The CDR3 runs 14 residues. This CDR3 is CASSIGQGSYEQYF. The CDR3 DNA reads as TGTGCCAGTAGTATAGGACAGGGGTCCTACGAGCAGTACTTC.

The rearrangement links TRBV5-1 to TRBJ2-5; 7 nucleotides line up with TRBD2. Trimming took 4 bases from V and 5 from J; bases not matched to a gene: 8. CDR3 length equals 14 residues. The germline CDR1 and CDR2 sequences are SGHRS and YFSETQ. The CDR3 loop reads CASSISSGPETQYF. The DNA for the CDR3 is TGCGCCAGCAGCATCTCTAGCGGTCCGGAGACCCAGTACTTC.

V is TRBV10-3 and J is TRBJ2-2, with unresolved D. The germline gives CDR1 ENHRY, CDR2 SYGVKD. Trimming shortened V by 4 bases and J by 0 bases, and 6 bases separated the two germline ends. CDR3 length equals 14 residues. The CDR3 sequence: CAISATANTGELFF. CDR3 bases: TGTGCCATCAGTGCGACCGCGAACACCGGGGAGCTGTTTTTT.

This rearrangement joins TRBV5-1 to TRBJ1-1; TRBD1 aligns across 7 bases. The CDR3 is made up of 15 amino acids. V trimming: 3 bases; J trimming: 12 bases; junction bases outside the gene matches: 17. Per the germline V gene, CDR1 is SGHRS and CDR2 is YFSETQ. The CDR3 nucleotides are TGCGCCAGCAGCTCCTCCTTAGACAGGGTTGGTGGTACTTTCTTT. This translates into CASSSSLDRVGGTFF. Variable domain in full (rest from reference TRBV5-1 and TRBJ1-1): KAGVTQTPRYLIKTRGQQVTLSCSPISGHRSVSWYQQTPGQGLQFLFEYFSETQRNKGNFPGRFSGRQFSNSRSEMNVSTLELGDSALYLCASSSSLDRVGGTFFGQGTRLTVV.

This clone showed up just once. V and J are TRBV5-1 and TRBJ1-4, with a tentative D call TRBD1 (5 bases). Trimming took off 4 bases at V and 8 bases at J, with 9 bases between the two ends. Germline lookup yields CDR1 SGHRS and CDR2 YFSETQ. The CDR3 consists of 12 residues. CDR3 sequence reads: CASSRDAEKLFF. The CDR3 coding sequence is TGCGCCAGCAGCAGGGACGCGGAAAAACTGTTTTTT.

The rearrangement links TRBV6-1 to TRBJ2-4, with D perhaps TRBD2 (5 bases). In germline, CDR1 is MNHNS, CDR2 SASEGT. V gave up 3 bases and J gave up 9 bases, with 12 bases separating them. This CDR3 is built from 13 residues. CDR3 bases: TGTGCCAGCAGTGATAGCGTGGTCAGCATTCAGTACTTC. Translation gives CASSDSVVSIQYF.

This clone was seen once. The chain uses TRBV7-9 and TRBJ1-1, with D tentatively TRBD1 (6 bases). This CDR3 spans 13 amino acids. Germline V gene data show CDR1 as SEHNR and CDR2 as FQNEAQ (reference sequence). Deletions cut 3 bases from V and 3 bases from J, with 8 bases between. CDR3 coding DNA: TGTGCCAGCAGCTTCGACAGGTACACTGAAGCTTTCTTT. This translates into CASSFDRYTEAFF.

As DNA, the CDR3 is TGCGCCAGCAGCTGTTCGACAGGGGCTACAGAGACCCAGTACTTC. Its translation is CASSCSTGATETQYF. V usage is TRBV5-1 and J usage is TRBJ2-5; TRBD1 matches 8 bases. With V trimmed by 3 bases and J by 4 bases, 8 bases remained unmatched. The germline CDR1 and CDR2 sequences are SGHRS and YFSETQ. The CDR3 loop spans 15 amino acids.

This clone was seen a single time. The chain couples TRBV29-1 to TRBJ2-7, with 12 positions matching TRBD2. The CDR3 runs to 13 residues. V shed 6 bases and J 4 bases; nucleotides not matched to a gene: 4. Germline lookup yields CDR1 SQVTM and CDR2 ANQGSEA. CDR3 in amino acids: CSVAGLAGYEQYF. In nucleotides, the CDR3 is TGCAGCGTCGCGGGACTAGCGGGTTACGAGCAGTACTTC.

The chain is built from TRBV7-9 and TRBJ1-1; D is ambiguous. CDR1 and CDR2 from the germline V gene are SEHNR and FQNEAQ (reference sequence). With 2 bases removed from V and 5 bases from J, the gap between germline ends came to 12 bases. The length of the CDR3 is 14 residues. DNA for the CDR3: TGTGCCAGCAGCTTATGGGAAATTAGGACTGAAGCTTTCTTT. Translated, it gives CASSLWEIRTEAFF.

The chain is built from TRBV29-1 and TRBJ1-1; tentatively, D is TRBD1 (6 bases). Trimming stripped 4 bases from V and 4 bases from J, with 10 bases between. This CDR3 has 12 residues. The V gene's germline CDR1 is SQVTM and CDR2 ANQGSEA. Written as DNA, the CDR3 is TGCAGCGTTGCAGGGGCTCTCACTGAAGCTTTCTTT. Translating it yields CSVAGALTEAFF.

The rearrangement links TRBV5-4 to TRBJ1-5; no clear D. Trimming took 2 bases from V and 0 from J, leaving 12 bases between them. The CDR3 loop spans 16 amino acids. CDR1 and CDR2 from the germline V gene are SGHNT and YYREEE (reference sequence). DNA for the CDR3: TGTGCCAGCAGCTTAGACGGCCCGGATAGCAATCAGCCCCAGCATTTT. It codes for CASSLDGPDSNQPQHF.

The chain is built from TRBV10-2 and TRBJ2-7, with a possible D match to TRBD2 (7 bases). The V end was cut by 5 bases, the J end by 3 bases, with 17 bases between. Germline CDR1 WSHSY, CDR2 SAAADI. The CDR3 loop spans 15 amino acids. DNA of the CDR3: TGCGCCAGCAGTAGGTGGGGGGGCGAAGACTACGAGCAGTACTTC. Encoded protein: CASSRWGGEDYEQYF.